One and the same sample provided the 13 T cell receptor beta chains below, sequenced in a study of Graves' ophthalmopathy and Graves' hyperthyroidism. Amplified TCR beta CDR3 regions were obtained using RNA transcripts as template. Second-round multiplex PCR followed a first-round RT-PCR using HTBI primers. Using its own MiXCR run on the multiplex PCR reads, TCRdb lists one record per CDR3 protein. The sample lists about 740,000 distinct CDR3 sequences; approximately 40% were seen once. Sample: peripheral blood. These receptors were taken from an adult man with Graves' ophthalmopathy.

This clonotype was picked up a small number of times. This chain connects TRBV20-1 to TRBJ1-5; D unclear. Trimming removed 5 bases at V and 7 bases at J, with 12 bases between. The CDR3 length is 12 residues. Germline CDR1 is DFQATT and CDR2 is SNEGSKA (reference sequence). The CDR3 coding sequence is TGCAGTGCTGCCAGCTGGGTACAGCCCCAGCATTTT. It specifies CSAASWVQPQHF.

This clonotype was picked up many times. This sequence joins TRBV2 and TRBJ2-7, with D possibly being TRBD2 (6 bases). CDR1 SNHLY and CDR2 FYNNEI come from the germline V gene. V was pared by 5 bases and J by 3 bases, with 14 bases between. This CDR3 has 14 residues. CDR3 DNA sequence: TGTGCCAGCAGTTCGGGGGACGTTCGCTACGAGCAGTACTTC. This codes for CASSSGDVRYEQYF.

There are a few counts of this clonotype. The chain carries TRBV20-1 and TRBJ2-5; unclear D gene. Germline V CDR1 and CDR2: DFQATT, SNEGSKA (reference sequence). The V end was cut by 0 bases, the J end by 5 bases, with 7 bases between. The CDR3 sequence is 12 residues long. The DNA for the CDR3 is TGCAGTGCTAGAGATAATAGGGAGACCCAGTACTTC. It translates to CSARDNRETQYF.

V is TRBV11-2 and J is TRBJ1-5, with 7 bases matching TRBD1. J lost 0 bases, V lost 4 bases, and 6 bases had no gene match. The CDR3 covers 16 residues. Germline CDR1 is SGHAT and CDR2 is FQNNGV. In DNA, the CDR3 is TGTGCCAGCAGCTGGGGGACAGCCTATAGCAATCAGCCCCAGCATTTT. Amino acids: CASSWGTAYSNQPQHF.

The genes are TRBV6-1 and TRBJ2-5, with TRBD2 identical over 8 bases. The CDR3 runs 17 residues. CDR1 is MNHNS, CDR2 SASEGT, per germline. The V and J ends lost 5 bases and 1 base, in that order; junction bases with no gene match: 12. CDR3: CASSRSTSGRGQETQYF. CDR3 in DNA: TGTGCCAGCAGTCGGTCGACAAGCGGGAGAGGCCAAGAGACCCAGTACTTC.

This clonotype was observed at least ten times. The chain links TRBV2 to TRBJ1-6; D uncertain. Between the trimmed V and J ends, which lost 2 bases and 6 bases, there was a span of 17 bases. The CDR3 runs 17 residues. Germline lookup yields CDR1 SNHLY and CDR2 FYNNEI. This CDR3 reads CASSERTWYIVNSPLHF. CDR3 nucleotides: TGTGCCAGCAGTGAAAGAACGTGGTATATCGTTAATTCACCCCTCCACTTT. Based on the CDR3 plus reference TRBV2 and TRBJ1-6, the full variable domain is EPEVTQTPSHQVTQMGQEVILRCVPISNHLYFYWYRQILGQKVEFLVSFYNNEISEKSEIFDDQFSVERPDGSNFTLKIRSTKLEDSAMYFCASSERTWYIVNSPLHFGNGTRLTVT.

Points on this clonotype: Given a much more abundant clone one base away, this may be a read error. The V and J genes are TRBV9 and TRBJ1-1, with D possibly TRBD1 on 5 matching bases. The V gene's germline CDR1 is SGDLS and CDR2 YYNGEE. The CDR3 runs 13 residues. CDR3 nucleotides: TGTGTCAGCAGCGCGATAGGAGGGGCTGAAGCTTTCTTT. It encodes CVSSAIGGAEAFF. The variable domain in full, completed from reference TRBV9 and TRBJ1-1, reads DSGVTQTPKHLITATGQRVTLRCSPRSGDLSVYWYQQSLDQGLQFLIQYYNGEERAKGNILERFSAQQFPDLHSELNLSSLELGDSALYFCVSSAIGGAEAFFGQGTRLTVV.

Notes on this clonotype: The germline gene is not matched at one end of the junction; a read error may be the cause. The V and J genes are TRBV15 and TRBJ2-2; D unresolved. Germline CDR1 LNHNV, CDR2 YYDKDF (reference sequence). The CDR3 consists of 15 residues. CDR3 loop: CATNREKVASGELFF. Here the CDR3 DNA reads TGTGCCACCAACAGAGAGAAGGTAGCATCCGGGGAGCTGTTTTTT.

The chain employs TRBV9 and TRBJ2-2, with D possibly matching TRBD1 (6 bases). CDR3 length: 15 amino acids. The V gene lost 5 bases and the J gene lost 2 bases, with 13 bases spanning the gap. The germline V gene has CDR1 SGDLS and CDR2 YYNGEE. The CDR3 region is CASSTTGVNTGELFF. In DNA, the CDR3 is TGTGCCAGCAGTACGACAGGCGTCAACACCGGGGAGCTGTTTTTT.

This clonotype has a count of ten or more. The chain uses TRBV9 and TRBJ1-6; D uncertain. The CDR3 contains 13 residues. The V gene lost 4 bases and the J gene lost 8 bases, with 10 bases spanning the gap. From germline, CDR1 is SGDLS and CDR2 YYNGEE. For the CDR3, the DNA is TGTGCCAGCAGCCAAGTCGGACATTCACCCCTCCACTTT. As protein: CASSQVGHSPLHF.

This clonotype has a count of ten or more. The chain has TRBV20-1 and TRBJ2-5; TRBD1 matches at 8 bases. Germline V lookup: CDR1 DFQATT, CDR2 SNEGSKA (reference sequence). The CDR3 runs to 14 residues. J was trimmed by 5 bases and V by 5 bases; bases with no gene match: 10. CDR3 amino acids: CSAGTQGAMETQYF. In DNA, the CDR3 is TGCAGTGCTGGAACCCAGGGGGCGATGGAGACCCAGTACTTC.

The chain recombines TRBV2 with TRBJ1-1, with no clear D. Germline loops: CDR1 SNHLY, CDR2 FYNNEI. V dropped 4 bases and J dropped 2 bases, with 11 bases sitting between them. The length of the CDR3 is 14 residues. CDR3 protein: CASSGSAKNTEAFF. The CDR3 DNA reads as TGTGCCAGCAGTGGCTCAGCTAAAAACACTGAAGCTTTCTTT.

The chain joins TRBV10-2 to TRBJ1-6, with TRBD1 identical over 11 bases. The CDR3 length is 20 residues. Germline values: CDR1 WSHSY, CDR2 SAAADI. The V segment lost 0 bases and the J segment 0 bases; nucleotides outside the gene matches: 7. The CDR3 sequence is CASSESGQGVQSSYNSPLHF. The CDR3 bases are TGCGCCAGCAGTGAGTCGGGACAGGGGGTCCAGAGCTCCTATAATTCACCCCTCCACTTT.